This note documents a single T cell receptor beta chain sequence. Its target is not known. V was pared by 5 bases and J by 3 bases, with 1 base of the junction left unmatched. The CDR3 is 13 residues long. From germline, CDR1 is LNHDA and CDR2 SQIVND (reference sequence). This entry is derived from a study of lymphopenia after photon versus proton radiotherapy. The study, taken as a whole, reports: A bigger post-nadir fall in TCR diversity correlated inversely with survival time in deceased patients. Only patients who died were analyzed for survival; proton advantage is unproven. After the lymphocyte nadir, photon-treated repertoires showed oligoclonal expansion, especially of CD8+ Temra cells. Proton therapy kept repertoires fairly stable, unlike photons, which gained effector/memory cells.

Assay: immunoSEQ multiplex PCR; the TCRdb copy retains only in-frame clones and omits some. The sample has about 26,000 clones; under 95% are singletons. The receptor's source is a woman between 50 and 59 years old with cholangiocarcinoma. The source material was peripheral blood, sampled from a patient treated with photon-based radiotherapy. V gene TRBV19 combines with J gene TRBJ2-7; TRBD1 matches at 10 bases. This chain's CDR3 is CASSWDRGYEQYF. In DNA, the CDR3 is TGTGCCAGTAGTTGGGACAGGGGCTACGAGCAGTACTTC.